Below, 9 T cell receptor beta chains from the same sample are listed, as sequenced in a study of radiation and T cells in renal cell carcinoma. The time point here: blood 2 weeks post-SBRT. This sample's treatment: 15 Gy SBRT to primary tumor, nephrectomy 4 weeks later. The method was immunoSEQ multiplex PCR; TCRdb's version includes in-frame clones alone and lacks a portion of them. The table includes roughly 78,000 clones, roughly 80% detected once. The specimen was blood, collected from a patient whose treatment included radiotherapy and nephrectomy. These TCRs come from a man between 60 and 75 years old with renal cell carcinoma.

The chain is built from TRBV6-6 and TRBJ2-7; 8 bases agree with TRBD1. The germline V gene encodes CDR1 MNHNY and CDR2 SVGAGI (reference sequence). CDR3 length: 16 residues. Trimming at V came to 7 bases and at J to 3 bases, leaving 14 bases not matched to a gene. The CDR3 loop reads CASIIHGQGVHYEQYF. For the CDR3, the DNA is TGTGCCAGCATCATACACGGACAGGGAGTTCACTACGAGCAGTACTTC.

The V call is TRBV9, the J call TRBJ2-2; D is unresolved. This CDR3 contains 18 residues. The ends were cut back, 1 base at V and 6 bases at J, with 22 bases in the middle. Germline V CDR1 and CDR2: SGDLS, YYNGEE. The CDR3, as DNA: TGTGCCAGCAGCGTAAGTCTTTCTAGTGGTGTAGGACCCGGGGAGCTGTTTTTT. Residues: CASSVSLSSGVGPGELFF.

The gene calls are TRBV5-4 and TRBJ2-7, with TRBD2 identical over 10 bases. This CDR3 spans 15 amino acids. The junction had 5 bases not matched to a gene; V was cut back by 0 bases and J by 5 bases. Germline values: CDR1 SGHNT, CDR2 YYREEE (reference sequence). The CDR3 loop reads CASSLGKREGDEQYF. DNA for the CDR3: TGTGCCAGCAGCTTGGGGAAGCGGGAGGGGGACGAGCAGTACTTC.

The DNA for the CDR3 is TGTGCCAGTAGTATAGTTTCGGGGGAGAACACTGAAGCTTTCTTT. Protein product: CASSIVSGENTEAFF. The chain uses TRBV19 and TRBJ1-1, with D possibly being TRBD1 (5 bases). There are 15 residues in the CDR3. Per germline, CDR1 LNHDA and CDR2 SQIVND (reference sequence). Trimming shortened V by 1 base and J by 1 base, and 10 bases separated the two germline ends.

This chain joins TRBV4-1 and TRBJ2-3; 11 nucleotides match TRBD2. The germline V gene encodes CDR1 MGHRA and CDR2 YSYEKL. Trimming took 0 bases from V and 6 from J; bases not matched to a gene: 5. This CDR3 has 16 amino acids. CDR3: CASSQEGSGRGDTQYF. CDR3 DNA: TGCGCCAGCAGCCAAGAGGGTAGCGGGAGGGGCGATACGCAGTATTTT.

The chain employs TRBV27 and TRBJ2-7, with D perhaps matching TRBD1 (6 bases). Trimming pared 3 bases from V and 1 base from J, leaving 7 bases between. This CDR3 spans 13 amino acids. The germline V gene has CDR1 MNHEY and CDR2 SMNVEV (reference sequence). CDR3 sequence (DNA): TGTGCCAGCAGTTTCCAGGGGTCCTACGAGCAGTACTTC. It translates to CASSFQGSYEQYF.

The chain links TRBV7-2 to TRBJ1-2; the match to TRBD1 covers 8 bases. The junction had 10 bases not matched to a gene; V was cut back by 5 bases and J by 8 bases. Per the germline V gene, CDR1 is SGHTA and CDR2 is FQGNSA. The CDR3 runs to 14 residues. The CDR3 is CASSQRTGRRGYTF. The CDR3 DNA follows: TGTGCCAGCAGCCAAAGGACAGGGAGACGCGGCTACACCTTC.

V usage is TRBV5-1 and J usage is TRBJ2-6; maybe TRBD2 (5 bases). V was shortened by 0 bases and J by 4 bases, with 5 bases between the two germline ends. CDR3 length equals 14 residues. Germline CDR1 is SGHRS and CDR2 is YFSETQ. The CDR3 DNA reads as TGCGCCAGCAGCTTGGTAGCGGGGGCCAACGTCCTGACTTTC. Translating gives CASSLVAGANVLTF.

The chain employs TRBV5-8 and TRBJ1-5; unclear D gene. Trimming removed 4 bases at V and 5 bases at J, with 7 bases between. Germline loops: CDR1 SGHTS, CDR2 YDEGEE. This CDR3 contains 12 residues. The CDR3 DNA sequence: TGTGCCAGCAGCCGTCCAGATCAGCCCCAGCATTTT. It is translated as CASSRPDQPQHF. The full variable domain, rest sourced from reference TRBV5-8 and TRBJ1-5, is EAGVTQSPTHLIKTRGQQATLRCSPISGHTSVYWYQQALGLGLQFLLWYDEGEERNRGNFPPRFSGRQFPNYSSELNVNALELEDSALYLCASSRPDQPQHFGDGTRLSIL.